Presented here are 17 T cell receptor beta chains from one specimen sequenced in a study of blood T cell repertoires in COVID-19. The assay was immunoSEQ multiplex PCR, and TCRdb's table has in-frame clones only and misses some. The data contain approximately 52,000 clones, about 91% of them singletons. Sequencing was performed on peripheral blood. These receptors all stem from a man between 60 and 75 years old with active COVID-19.

The gene calls are TRBV27 and TRBJ1-2, with 7 bases lining up with TRBD1. Trimming removed 7 bases from V and 6 bases from J; junction bases left unmatched: 14. This CDR3 spans 15 amino acids. The germline gives CDR1 MNHEY, CDR2 SMNVEV (reference sequence). For the CDR3, the DNA is TGTGCCAGCACCACCCGCCCAGGGGGGTTCCATGGCTACACCTTC. It is translated as CASTTRPGGFHGYTF.

V is TRBV11-3 and J is TRBJ2-7; no firm D call. The germline V and J ends were trimmed by 0 bases and 5 bases, with 11 bases remaining between them. The CDR3 consists of 14 residues. Germline assignment: CDR1 SGHNT and CDR2 YENEEA. CDR3 DNA sequence: TGTGCCAGCAGCTTAGATAGACATACTGACGAGCAGTACTTC. Translated, it gives CASSLDRHTDEQYF.

The chain has TRBV7-2 and TRBJ2-7, with TRBD2 identical over 12 bases. V lost 5 bases, J lost 2 bases, and 4 bases stayed unmatched. The CDR3 loop spans 15 amino acids. Germline CDR1 and CDR2: SGHTA and FQGNSA. The CDR3 sequence: CASSMTSGSPYEQYF. CDR3 DNA sequence: TGTGCCAGCAGCATGACTAGCGGGAGTCCCTACGAGCAGTACTTC.

The chain links TRBV2 to TRBJ2-3; weak D call: TRBD2 (6 bases). V shed 10 bases and J shed 3 bases, with 20 bases lying between them. Germline V gene lookup returns CDR1 SNHLY and CDR2 FYNNEI. This CDR3 contains 15 residues. CDR3 coding DNA: TGTGCCACTACTGCACCGGGAGCCGCTACAGATACGCAGTATTTT. It translates to CATTAPGAATDTQYF. The variable domain in full, with the rest retrieved from reference TRBV2 and TRBJ2-3, is EPEVTQTPSHQVTQMGQEVILRCVPISNHLYFYWYRQILGQKVEFLVSFYNNEISEKSEIFDDQFSVERPDGSNFTLKIRSTKLEDSAMYFCATTAPGAATDTQYFGPGTRLTVL.

In its sample, this clone was seen once. The chain has TRBV5-1 and TRBJ1-5; D gene uncertain. Germline V gene lookup returns CDR1 SGHRS and CDR2 YFSETQ. Trimming took 0 bases from V and 6 from J, leaving 13 bases between them. The CDR3 consists of 15 residues. The CDR3 region is CASSLGQAPSQPQHF. The CDR3, as DNA: TGCGCCAGCAGCTTGGGCCAGGCCCCCAGTCAGCCCCAGCATTTT.

In nucleotides, the CDR3 is TGTGCCAGCAGCCCCGGACAGGGGGCTAGCAATGAGCAGTTCTTC. This sequence encodes CASSPGQGASNEQFF. This chain connects TRBV3-1 (or the pseudogene TRBV3-2) to TRBJ2-1; 11 bases match TRBD1. This CDR3 has 15 residues. CDR1 is LGHDT and CDR2 is YNNKEL in the germline V gene (reference sequence). Losses at the gene ends were 4 bases for V and 6 bases for J; bases not matched to a gene: 5.

The chain links TRBV5-1 to TRBJ2-7; TRBD2 might be the D (5 bases). Germline V gene lookup returns CDR1 SGHRS and CDR2 YFSETQ. The CDR3 has 14 amino acids. The V end lost 2 bases, the J end lost 0 bases, and 9 bases lay between the germline ends. The CDR3 loop is CASSFSESSYEQYF. The CDR3 DNA follows: TGCGCCAGCAGCTTTAGCGAGAGCTCCTACGAGCAGTACTTC.

This clone occurred once. The V gene is TRBV6-6, the J gene TRBJ2-7; the match to TRBD2 covers 8 bases. With 5 bases clipped from V and 0 bases from J, the junction kept 6 bases outside the gene matches. Germline CDR1 is MNHNY and CDR2 is SVGAGI (reference sequence). The CDR3 totals 15 residues. CDR3 in amino acids: CASSIAGLHSYEQYF. CDR3 nucleotides: TGTGCCAGCAGTATAGCGGGACTACACTCCTACGAGCAGTACTTC.

The chain carries TRBV28 and TRBJ1-2; D unresolved. Germline V gives CDR1 MDHEN, CDR2 SYDVKM. Deletions cut 2 bases from V and 0 bases from J, with 7 bases between. The CDR3 extends over 14 amino acids. The CDR3 DNA sequence: TGTGCCAGCAGTTTAGGGCCCTCTAACTATGGCTACACCTTC. It yields the protein CASSLGPSNYGYTF.

The chain joins TRBV5-1 to TRBJ2-3; 9 nucleotides agree with TRBD1. The junction had 2 bases not matched to a gene; V was cut back by 2 bases and J by 1 base. Germline V CDR1 and CDR2: SGHRS, YFSETQ. The CDR3 contains 15 residues. As DNA, the CDR3 is TGCGCCAGCAGCTTCCGGGACAGGGGCACAGATACGCAGTATTTT. Translated, it gives CASSFRDRGTDTQYF.

This clone was detected once. The chain combines TRBV7-6 with TRBJ2-1; possibly TRBD2 for D (6 bases). V was shortened by 1 base and J by 4 bases, with 8 bases between the two germline ends. The CDR3 is made up of 14 amino acids. From germline, CDR1 is SGHVS and CDR2 FNYEAQ. This chain's CDR3 is CASSLGTTYNEQFF. CDR3 DNA: TGTGCCAGCAGCTTAGGGACTACATACAATGAGCAGTTCTTC.

The chain uses TRBV4-2 and TRBJ1-4; no firm D call. The CDR3 consists of 15 residues. The V end lost 1 base, the J end lost 6 bases, and 12 bases lay between the germline ends. The V gene's germline CDR1 is LGHNA and CDR2 YNFKEQ. The CDR3 protein is CASSQGRARDEKLFF. DNA of the CDR3: TGTGCCAGCAGCCAAGGGCGGGCGAGGGATGAAAAACTGTTTTTT.

The chain joins TRBV28 to TRBJ2-7, with TRBD1 matching over 10 bases. This CDR3 spans 14 amino acids. The V gene's germline CDR1 is MDHEN and CDR2 SYDVKM. The V segment lost 5 bases and the J segment 3 bases; nucleotides outside the gene matches: 4. The CDR3 reads CASSRTGGYYEQYF. DNA of the CDR3: TGTGCCAGCAGTCGGACAGGGGGATACTACGAGCAGTACTTC.

The chain couples TRBV28 to TRBJ1-2; 10 bases align to TRBD1. CDR1 is MDHEN, CDR2 SYDVKM, per germline. Losses at the gene ends were 4 bases for V and 9 bases for J; bases not matched to a gene: 11. The CDR3 consists of 15 residues. The CDR3 DNA reads TGTGCCAGCAGTTCCGGCGGGACAGGGGATTCGAGCTACACCTTC. This sequence encodes CASSSGGTGDSSYTF.

This sequence joins TRBV11-3 and TRBJ2-1; 8 positions agree with TRBD2. The CDR3 contains 15 residues. Germline CDR1 SGHNT, CDR2 YENEEA. The ends lost 5 bases at V and 0 bases at J; junction bases unmatched: 3. Here the CDR3 reads CASSLTSGSYNEQFF. CDR3 DNA: TGTGCCAGCAGCCTCACTAGCGGCTCCTACAATGAGCAGTTCTTC.

The J gene is TRBJ2-3, the V gene TRBV10-3, with TRBD2 matching over 7 bases. This CDR3 comprises 16 residues. Looked up from germline, CDR1 is ENHRY and CDR2 is SYGVKD. V shed 3 bases, J shed 2 bases, and the junction held 8 bases outside the gene matches. The CDR3 loop reads CAISDRTRDFTDTQYF. CDR3 coding DNA: TGTGCCATCAGTGACCGGACTAGGGATTTCACAGATACGCAGTATTTT.

The CDR3 nucleotides are TGTGCCAGCAGCCTAGGACTAGCGGGGATGTACGAGCAGTACTTC. Translating gives CASSLGLAGMYEQYF. This rearrangement joins TRBV7-3 to TRBJ2-7, with 12 bases that match TRBD2. After removal of 5 bases from V and 4 bases from J, the junction contained 6 bases not matched to a gene. CDR3 size: 15 residues. The germline V gene has CDR1 SGHTA and CDR2 FQGTGA.